This TCR beta chain was retrieved from a study of immune evolution from preneoplasia to lung adenocarcinoma. Overall study findings and caveats: From normal lung to invasive adenocarcinoma, top clone frequencies appeared to decrease. Later-stage lesions seemingly showed higher T cell density and diversity than normal lung.

Per germline, CDR1 LNHNV and CDR2 YYDKDF (reference sequence). The CDR3 runs 15 residues. Trimming took 1 base from V and 1 from J, leaving 10 bases between them. Profiled with immunoSEQ multiplex PCR; TCRdb holds only in-frame clones, not every one. The profile shows about 7,200 clones, around three quarters of them singletons. Patient tissue came from resections in Japan or China, 2014–2017. Comment on this clone: Its antigen is unidentified.

Sequencing was performed on FFPE adjacent normal lung tissue. The receptor was derived from a person between 65 and 79 years old with lung adenocarcinoma. This sequence joins TRBV15 and TRBJ1-1; D not resolved. The CDR3 DNA reads as TGTGCCACCAGCAGAGGTAGGAGAGGGAACACTGAAGCTTTCTTT. It codes for CATSRGRRGNTEAFF.